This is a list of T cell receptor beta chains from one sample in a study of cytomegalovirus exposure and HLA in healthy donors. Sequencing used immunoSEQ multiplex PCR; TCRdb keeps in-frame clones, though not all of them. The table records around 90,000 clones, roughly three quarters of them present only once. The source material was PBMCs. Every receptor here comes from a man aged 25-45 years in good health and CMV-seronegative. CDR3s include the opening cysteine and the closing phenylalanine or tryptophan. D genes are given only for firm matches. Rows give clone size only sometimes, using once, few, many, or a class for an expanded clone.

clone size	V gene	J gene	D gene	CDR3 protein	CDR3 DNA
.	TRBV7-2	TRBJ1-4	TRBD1	CASSLTRDSNEKLFF	TGTGCCAGCAGCTTAACCCGGGACAGTAATGAAAAACTGTTTTTT
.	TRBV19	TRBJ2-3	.	CASSFGTGTITDTQYF	TGTGCCAGTAGTTTCGGGACTGGAACGATCACAGATACGCAGTATTTT
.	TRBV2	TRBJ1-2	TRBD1	CASSEGPRTGSGYTF	TGTGCCAGCAGTGAAGGTCCCCGGACAGGGAGCGGCTACACCTTC
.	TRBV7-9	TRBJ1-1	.	CASSPGGKNTEAFF	TGTGCCAGCAGCCCCGGGGGGAAGAACACTGAAGCTTTCTTT
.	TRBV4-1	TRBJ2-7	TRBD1	CASSPDGGQGTYEQYF	TGCGCCAGCAGCCCCGATGGGGGACAGGGGACTTACGAGCAGTACTTC
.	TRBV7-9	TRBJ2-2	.	CASSTQIGRGAGELFF	TGTGCCAGCAGCACGCAGATCGGCAGGGGAGCCGGGGAGCTGTTTTTT
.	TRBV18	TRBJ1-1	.	CASSPTGNTEAFF	TGTGCCAGCTCACCAACGGGGAACACTGAAGCTTTCTTT
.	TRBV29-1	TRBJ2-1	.	CSVEGDEQFF	TGCAGCGTTGAGGGAGATGAGCAGTTCTTC
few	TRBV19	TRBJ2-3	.	CASSLGWTASTDTQYF	TGTGCCAGTAGCCTTGGGTGGACAGCCTCTACAGATACGCAGTATTTT
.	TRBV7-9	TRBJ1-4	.	CASSLAGATNEKLFF	TGTGCCAGCAGCTTAGCAGGGGCAACTAATGAAAAACTGTTTTTT
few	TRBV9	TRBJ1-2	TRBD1	CASTGVAGYGYTF	TGTGCCAGTACAGGGGTCGCGGGCTATGGCTACACCTTC
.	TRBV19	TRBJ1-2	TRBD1	CASTTGGARGYTF	TGTGCCAGTACCACAGGGGGCGCGAGGGGCTACACCTTC
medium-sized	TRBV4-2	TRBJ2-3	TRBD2	CASSRSKSSGGADTQYF	TGTGCCAGCAGCCGAAGCAAATCTAGCGGGGGGGCAGATACGCAGTATTTT
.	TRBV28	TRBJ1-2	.	CASSNIDGYTF	TGTGCCAGCAGTAATATCGATGGCTACACCTTC
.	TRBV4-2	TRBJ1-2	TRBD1	CASSPPGQGNYGYTF	TGTGCCAGCAGCCCTCCTGGACAGGGGAACTATGGCTACACCTTC
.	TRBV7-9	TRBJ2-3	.	CASSPRGPDTQYF	TGTGCCAGCAGCCCCCGGGGTCCAGATACGCAGTATTTT
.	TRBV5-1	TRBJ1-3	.	CASSLGQSSGNTIYF	TGCGCCAGCAGCTTGGGACAGTCCTCTGGAAACACCATATATTTT
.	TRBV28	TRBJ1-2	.	CASSFPELYYGYTF	TGTGCCAGCAGTTTCCCGGAGCTTTACTATGGCTACACCTTC
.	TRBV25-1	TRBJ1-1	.	CATSLHVGGTEAFF	TGTGCCACTTCTCTTCACGTGGGAGGCACTGAAGCTTTCTTT
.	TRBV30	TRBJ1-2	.	CAWSPGAGYTF	TGTGCCTGGAGCCCAGGGGCCGGCTACACCTTC
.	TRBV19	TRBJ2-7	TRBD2	CASSILAGGIYEQYF	TGTGCCAGTAGTATACTAGCGGGGGGAATCTACGAGCAGTACTTC
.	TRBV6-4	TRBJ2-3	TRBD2	CASSDGRGGTDTQYF	TGTGCCAGCAGTGACGGCCGGGGGGGGACAGATACGCAGTATTTT
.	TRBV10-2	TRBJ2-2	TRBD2	CASSVLAGGTNTGELFF	TGCGCCAGCAGTGTCCTAGCGGGGGGAACGAACACCGGGGAGCTGTTTTTT
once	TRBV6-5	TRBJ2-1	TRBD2	CASRLAASSYNEQFF	TGTGCCAGCAGGCTAGCGGCTAGCTCCTACAATGAGCAGTTCTTC
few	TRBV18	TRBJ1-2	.	CASSPLQGTNYGYTF	TGTGCCAGCTCACCACTACAGGGCACTAACTATGGCTACACCTTC
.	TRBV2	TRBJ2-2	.	CASSVGAYTGELFF	TGTGCCAGCAGTGTGGGAGCGTACACCGGGGAGCTGTTTTTT
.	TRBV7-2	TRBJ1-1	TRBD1	CASSSGQRNTEAFF	TGTGCCAGCAGCTCGGGACAGCGGAACACTGAAGCTTTCTTT
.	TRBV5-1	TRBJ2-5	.	CASSLEGIEQETQYF	TGCGCCAGCAGCTTGGAGGGGATAGAACAAGAGACCCAGTACTTC
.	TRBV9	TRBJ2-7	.	CASSVVAGSAGEQYF	TGTGCCAGCAGCGTAGTCGCAGGGTCAGCGGGCGAGCAGTACTTC
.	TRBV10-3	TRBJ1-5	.	CAISAQGMSNQPQHF	TGTGCCATCAGTGCGCAGGGCATGAGCAATCAGCCCCAGCATTTT
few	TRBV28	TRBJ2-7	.	CASSLGGYEQYF	TGTGCCAGCAGTTTGGGGGGCTACGAGCAGTACTTC
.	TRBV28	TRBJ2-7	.	CASSPDRRDKTYEQYF	TGTGCCAGCAGTCCAGACCGTCGGGACAAGACCTACGAGCAGTACTTC
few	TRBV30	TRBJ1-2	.	CACSRGGGYGYTF	TGTGCCTGCAGTAGGGGGGGAGGCTATGGCTACACCTTC
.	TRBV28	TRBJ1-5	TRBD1	CASSPGTGNQPQHF	TGTGCCAGCAGTCCTGGGACAGGCAATCAGCCCCAGCATTTT
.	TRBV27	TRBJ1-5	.	CASSLVARGSNQPQHF	TGTGCCAGCAGTTTAGTTGCCCGGGGAAGCAATCAGCCCCAGCATTTT
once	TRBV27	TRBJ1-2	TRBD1	CASSLQGTGGWYGYTF	TGTGCCAGCAGCCTGCAAGGGACAGGGGGCTGGTATGGCTACACCTTC
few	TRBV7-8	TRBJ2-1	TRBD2	CASSLAPSGGEQFF	TGTGCCAGCAGCTTAGCGCCCAGCGGGGGCGAGCAGTTCTTC
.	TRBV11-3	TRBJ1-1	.	CASSLERGVRTEAFF	TGTGCCAGCAGCTTAGAACGGGGTGTGAGAACTGAAGCTTTCTTT
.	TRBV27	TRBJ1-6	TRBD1	CASMDRRNNSPLHF	TGTGCCAGCATGGACAGGAGGAATAATTCACCCCTCCACTTT
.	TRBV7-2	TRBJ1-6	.	CASSPEERPYSPLHF	TGTGCCAGCAGCCCCGAGGAGCGACCCTATTCACCCCTCCACTTT
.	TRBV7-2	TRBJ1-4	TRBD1	CASSLAFQGATNEKLFF	TGTGCCAGCAGCTTAGCGTTCCAGGGGGCAACTAATGAAAAACTGTTTTTT
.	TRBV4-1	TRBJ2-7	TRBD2	CASSQEGGASWEQYF	TGCGCCAGCAGCCAAGAGGGAGGGGCGTCGTGGGAGCAGTACTTC
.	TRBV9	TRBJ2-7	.	CASSVAGSTYEQYF	TGTGCCAGCAGCGTGGCGGGGAGCACCTACGAGCAGTACTTC
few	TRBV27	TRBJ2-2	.	CASTSPGEGAGELFF	TGTGCCAGCACCTCACCAGGGGAAGGGGCCGGGGAGCTGTTTTTT
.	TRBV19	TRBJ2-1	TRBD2	CASSIGGTSGGPDNEQFF	TGTGCCAGTAGTATAGGGGGGACTAGCGGGGGGCCGGACAATGAGCAGTTCTTC
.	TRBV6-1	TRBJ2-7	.	CASKNGPGQFYEQYF	TGTGCCAGCAAAAACGGACCCGGACAGTTCTACGAGCAGTACTTC
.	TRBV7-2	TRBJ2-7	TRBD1	CASSLETGEAYEQYF	TGTGCCAGCAGCTTAGAGACAGGGGAAGCCTACGAGCAGTACTTC
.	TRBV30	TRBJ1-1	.	CAWSVLRGPEAFF	TGTGCCTGGAGTGTACTTAGGGGCCCTGAAGCTTTCTTT
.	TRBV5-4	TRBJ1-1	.	CASSFRNTEAFF	TGTGCCAGCAGCTTCCGGAACACTGAAGCTTTCTTT
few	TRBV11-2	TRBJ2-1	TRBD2	CASSLVGLAMYNEQFF	TGTGCCAGCAGCTTAGTAGGACTAGCGATGTACAATGAGCAGTTCTTC
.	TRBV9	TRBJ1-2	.	CASSLPVSGQNYGYTF	TGTGCCAGCAGCCTTCCCGTATCGGGTCAGAACTATGGCTACACCTTC
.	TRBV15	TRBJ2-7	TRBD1	CATSRDRGNLGEQYF	TGTGCCACCAGCAGGGACAGGGGGAATTTGGGCGAGCAGTACTTC